This TCR beta chain was sequenced for a study of OX40 agonist ivuxolimab in advanced cancers. Only in-frame clones appear in the TCRdb table, and some are missing; sequencing was by immunoSEQ multiplex PCR. This sample yields tens of thousands of clones, of which about four fifths are seen a single time; around 13% belongs to the top ten. This clone was found once. V was cut by 3 bases and J by 3 bases, with 3 bases left in between. Germline values: CDR1 SGHDT, CDR2 YYEEEE. The CDR3 length is 11 residues. V gene TRBV5-6 combines with J gene TRBJ2-5; D call uncertain. The origin of this receptor is an adult with an advanced solid tumor such as melanoma, head and neck, liver or kidney cancer. This specimen consisted of CD4+ or CD8+ T cells sorted from blood, obtained in a trial of the OX40 agonist ivuxolimab. This chain's CDR3 is CASSWEETQYF. In nucleotides, the CDR3 is TGTGCCAGCAGCTGGGAAGAGACCCAGTACTTC.